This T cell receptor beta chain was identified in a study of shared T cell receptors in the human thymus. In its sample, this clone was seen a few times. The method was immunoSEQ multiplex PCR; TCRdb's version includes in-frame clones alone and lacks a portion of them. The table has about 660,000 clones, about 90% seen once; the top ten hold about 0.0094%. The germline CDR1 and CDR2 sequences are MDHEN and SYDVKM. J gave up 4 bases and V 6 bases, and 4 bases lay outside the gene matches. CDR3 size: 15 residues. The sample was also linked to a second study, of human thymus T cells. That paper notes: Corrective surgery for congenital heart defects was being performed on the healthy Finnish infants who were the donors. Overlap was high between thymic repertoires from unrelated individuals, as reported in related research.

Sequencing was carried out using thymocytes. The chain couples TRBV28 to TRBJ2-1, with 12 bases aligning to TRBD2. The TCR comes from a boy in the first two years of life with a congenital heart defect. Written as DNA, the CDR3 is TGTGCCAGCAGCCCTGGACTAGCGGGGTACAATGAGCAGTTCTTC. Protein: CASSPGLAGYNEQFF. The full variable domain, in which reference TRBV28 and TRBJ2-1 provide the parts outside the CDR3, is DVKVTQSSRYLVKRTGEKVFLECVQDMDHENMFWYRQDPGLGLRLIYFSYDVKMKEKGDIPEGYSVSREKKERFSLILESASTNQTSMYLCASSPGLAGYNEQFFGPGTRLTVL.